One sample yielded the 14 T cell receptor beta chains listed below, sequenced in a study of blood T cell repertoires in COVID-19. Data came from immunoSEQ multiplex PCR; TCRdb stores just in-frame clones and leaves some out. Counted here are a few hundred thousand clones, more than 85% occurring once; the ten biggest clones make up 2% to 3%. Material: peripheral blood. All receptors come from a person aged 18 to 30 with COVID-19, enrolled during active disease.

V is TRBV10-3 and J is TRBJ1-1, with 10 bases matching TRBD1. Germline trimming cut 11 bases from V and 1 base from J; bases unmatched to any gene: 4. This CDR3 is 13 amino acids long. Germline loops: CDR1 ENHRY, CDR2 SYGVKD. In nucleotides, the CDR3 is TGTGCCGTCGGACAGGGGGGGAACACTGAAGCTTTCTTT. Its protein is CAVGQGGNTEAFF.

A single count supports this clone. J is TRBJ1-3 and V is TRBV7-2, with a tentative D call TRBD1 (6 bases). The V gene's germline CDR1 is SGHTA and CDR2 FQGNSA. This CDR3 contains 18 residues. V gave up 2 bases and J gave up 0 bases, with 17 bases separating them. The DNA for the CDR3 is TGTGCCAGCAGCTTAAATCCGGGGGGCCTCGGCTCTGGAAACACCATATATTTT. It codes for CASSLNPGGLGSGNTIYF.

This clone is a singleton in its sample. V gene TRBV19 combines with J gene TRBJ2-1, with 9 bases fitting TRBD2. Germline CDR1 LNHDA, CDR2 SQIVND (reference sequence). The CDR3 sequence is 15 residues long. V shed 7 bases and J 9 bases; nucleotides not matched to a gene: 13. The CDR3: CASTGLARESGEQFF. The CDR3, as DNA: TGTGCCAGTACCGGACTAGCGCGGGAGTCAGGTGAGCAGTTCTTC.

The chain employs TRBV13 and TRBJ2-6, with 7 bases matching TRBD2. From germline, CDR1 is PRHDT and CDR2 FYEKMQ (reference sequence). The ends lost 0 bases at V and 0 bases at J; junction bases unmatched: 8. This CDR3 contains 19 residues. The CDR3 DNA reads as TGTGCCAGCAGCTTAGGGGTTCTAGCGGCCTACTCTGGGGCCAACGTCCTGACTTTC. This encodes CASSLGVLAAYSGANVLTF.

The chain employs TRBV28 and TRBJ2-3; 9 bases are shared with TRBD2. CDR3 length: 16 amino acids. Germline lookup yields CDR1 MDHEN and CDR2 SYDVKM. The V and J ends lost 5 bases and 7 bases, in that order; junction bases with no gene match: 13. CDR3 sequence: CASSLLQPTSGNTQYF. Written as DNA, the CDR3 is TGTGCCAGCAGTCTCCTACAACCGACTAGCGGAAATACGCAGTATTTT.

The CDR3 DNA follows: TGTGCCAGTAGTAGAAGTACTCCGGGACTAGCGCGTGAAGATACGCAGTATTTT. It specifies CASSRSTPGLAREDTQYF. The rearrangement uses TRBV19 and TRBJ2-3, with TRBD2 identical over 10 bases. The V segment lost 4 bases and the J segment 5 bases; nucleotides outside the gene matches: 15. The germline V gene encodes CDR1 LNHDA and CDR2 SQIVND (reference sequence). The CDR3 totals 18 residues. Variable domain in full (rest from reference TRBV19 and TRBJ2-3): DGGITQSPKYLFRKEGQNVTLSCEQNLNHDAMYWYRQDPGQGLRLIYYSQIVNDFQKGDIAEGYSVSREKKESFPLTVTSAQKNPTAFYLCASSRSTPGLAREDTQYFGPGTRLTVL.

There are a few counts of this clone. The V gene is TRBV4-2, the J gene TRBJ1-4; perhaps TRBD1 as D (6 bases). CDR1 is LGHNA and CDR2 is YNFKEQ in the germline V gene. Trimming left V 3 bases short and J 12 bases short, with 17 bases between. The CDR3 loop spans 14 amino acids. CDR3 DNA sequence: TGTGCCAGCAGCCACCCAGGGGCGGGCGAGGAACTGTTTTTT. Amino acid sequence: CASSHPGAGEELFF.

CDR3 region: CASSLAGDSSGNEQFF. Here the CDR3 DNA reads TGTGCCAGCAGCTTAGCGGGAGACTCGTCGGGCAATGAGCAGTTCTTC. The chain couples TRBV7-2 to TRBJ2-1; the D gene is possibly TRBD2 (5 bases). Germline lookup yields CDR1 SGHTA and CDR2 FQGNSA. The CDR3 extends over 16 amino acids. The germline V and J ends were trimmed by 0 bases and 6 bases, with 15 bases remaining between them.

The chain employs TRBV5-1 and TRBJ2-5, with no clear D. The CDR3 consists of 12 residues. The V gene lost 3 bases and the J gene lost 5 bases, with 8 bases spanning the gap. Germline CDR1 reads SGHRS; CDR2 reads YFSETQ. In DNA form, the CDR3 reads TGCGCCAGCAGCTCCACCTACGAGACCCAGTACTTC. Protein: CASSSTYETQYF.

The rearrangement joins TRBV10-3 to TRBJ2-2; a possible D gene is TRBD1 (5 bases). V lost 1 base and J lost 0, with 12 bases in between. The CDR3 runs 17 residues. Germline CDR1 and CDR2: ENHRY and SYGVKD. This CDR3 is CAISEYPQGTNTGELFF. CDR3 DNA sequence: TGTGCCATCAGTGAGTACCCCCAGGGAACGAACACCGGGGAGCTGTTTTTT.

The rearrangement joins TRBV7-8 to TRBJ2-1; D unresolved. With 5 bases removed from V and 7 bases from J, the gap between germline ends came to 9 bases. This CDR3 has 12 amino acids. Germline loops: CDR1 SGHVS, CDR2 FQNEAQ. The CDR3 loop is CASSRLQNEQFF. The DNA of the CDR3 is TGTGCCAGCAGCAGACTTCAAAATGAGCAGTTCTTC.

As DNA, the CDR3 is TGTGCCAGCAGTTACGGACAGTTTGGAAACACCATATATTTT. Residues: CASSYGQFGNTIYF. The chain carries TRBV6-5 and TRBJ1-3; weak D call: TRBD1 (6 bases). The CDR3 is 14 residues long. Trimming removed 2 bases at V and 3 bases at J, with 8 bases between. Germline V gene lookup returns CDR1 MNHEY and CDR2 SVGAGI.

The rearrangement uses TRBV2 and TRBJ1-1; 9 nucleotides line up with TRBD1. CDR1 SNHLY and CDR2 FYNNEI come from the germline V gene. There are 12 residues in the CDR3. The V segment lost 10 bases and the J segment 1 base; nucleotides outside the gene matches: 1. The CDR3 DNA sequence: TGTGCCAAGGGACAGGGGAACACTGAAGCTTTCTTT. Its translation is CAKGQGNTEAFF.

This clone was seen only a few times. The genes are TRBV5-5 and TRBJ1-5; no clear D gene. The CDR3 covers 16 residues. The V and J ends lost 0 bases and 4 bases respectively, with 14 bases between them. Germline CDR1 SGHKS, CDR2 YYEKEE (reference sequence). In nucleotides, the CDR3 is TGTGCCAGCAGCTTGGGGTTGGTAACGGTAAATCAGCCCCAGCATTTT. Translated: CASSLGLVTVNQPQHF. Complete variable domain (other parts from reference TRBV5-5 and TRBJ1-5): DAGVTQSPTHLIKTRGQQVTLRCSPISGHKSVSWYQQVLGQGPQFIFQYYEKEERGRGNFPDRFSARQFPNYSSELNVNALLLGDSALYLCASSLGLVTVNQPQHFGDGTRLSIL.